The text below deals with one T cell receptor (beta chain). What it recognizes is unknown. One junction end disagrees with the germline gene, perhaps due to a read error. This sample was included in a study of identical twins. Points from the study as a whole: Monozygotic twins shared more out-of-frame TCR alpha than recombination models predicted.

The germline V gene has CDR1 ENHRY and CDR2 SYGVKD. This CDR3 region has 15 residues. Unique molecular identifiers were in the cDNA, with template-switch universal primer binding. TCRdb processed the 5' RACE reads anew with MiXCR; each CDR3 protein has one entry. The table includes 1.5 million or so distinct CDR3 sequences, less than 40% detected once. The chain couples TRBV10-3 to TRBJ2-3; D possibly matches TRBD1 or TRBD2 (5 bases each). This clonotype originated in a newborn girl in good health. The material sequenced was cord blood. The CDR3 sequence: CAISISSLGPDTRYF. The CDR3 bases are TGTGCCATCAGTATTAGTAGCTTGGGACCAGATACGCGGTATTTT.